The clone carrying this T cell receptor beta chain was found many times. These data belong to a study of T cells in Graves' hyperthyroidism and ophthalmopathy. V dropped 2 bases and J dropped 1 base, with 13 bases sitting between them. The CDR3 consists of 16 residues. The source material, RNA transcripts, was used to amplify TCR beta CDR3 regions. An initial round of RT-PCR targeting the TCR CDR3 relied on the HTBI primer set. Using its own MiXCR run on the multiplex PCR reads, TCRdb lists one record per CDR3 protein. The data show 600,000 to 650,000 distinct CDR3 sequences, 20% to 25% seen once. This TCR was recovered from a man aged 25-40 years with Graves' ophthalmopathy. The chain combines TRBV12-3 or TRBV12-4 with TRBJ2-3; D is unresolved. Sequencing was done on a sample of blood. In DNA form, the CDR3 reads TGTGCCAGCAGTTTATGGATTTCACAGCGCACAGATACGCAGTATTTT. Translation: CASSLWISQRTDTQYF.